The entry below describes one T cell receptor beta chain. This specimen belongs to a study of cytomegalovirus exposure and HLA in healthy donors. 60 Vbeta and 13 Jbeta primers were used in PCR. Repertoires were generated with immunoSEQ multiplex PCR, while TCRdb's copy carries only in-frame clones and drops some. The table includes about 110,000 clones, around three quarters detected once. Trimming left V 1 base short and J 3 bases short, with 13 bases between. CDR1 LGHNA and CDR2 YNFKEQ come from the germline V gene. The CDR3 has 16 residues. Donors consisted of healthy bone marrow donors. The sequencing input was PBMCs. The gene calls are TRBV4-2 and TRBJ1-5, with D tentatively TRBD1 (5 bases). This clonotype was obtained from a man under 40 in good health and CMV-seropositive. The CDR3 DNA follows: TGTGCCAGCAGCCAAGGGACACTGAGAGACAATCAGCCCCAGCATTTT. Translation: CASSQGTLRDNQPQHF.